The T cell receptor beta chain described here comes from a study of blood T cell repertoires in COVID-19. Whole-study context: COVID-19 samples from acute and convalescent phases originated in the United States, Italy and Spain. T cells, B-cell-depleted T cells, or PBMCs provided the cDNA or gDNA that served as material.

V was shortened by 1 base and J by 1 base, with 13 bases between the two germline ends. This CDR3 is 16 amino acids long. Germline CDR1 reads SGHVS; CDR2 reads FNYEAQ. Original processing notes: The assay estimated nucleated cells by amplifying reference gene primers. Assay: immunoSEQ multiplex PCR; the TCRdb copy retains only in-frame clones and omits some. V, J and clone size are those of that table, while D and trimming were read from the DNA. The sample has 250,000 to 350,000 clones, 89% seen once. The material sequenced was peripheral blood. The TCR was taken from a woman aged 55-69 years with acute or convalescent COVID-19. The J gene is TRBJ1-2, the V gene TRBV7-6; D gene ambiguous. CDR3: CASSLGAIPSNYGYTF. The CDR3 DNA sequence: TGTGCCAGCAGCTTAGGCGCCATACCAAGTAACTATGGCTACACCTTC.